This TCR beta chain was captured in a study of prognosis after radiotherapy for stage I lung cancer. Overall study: Concurrent therapy was given to no patient receiving stereotactic body radiotherapy.

The table lists this clonotype with many counts. Genomic DNA yielded TCR beta CDR3, amplified by two-round multiplex PCR. Used in first-round PCR were primers specific to each TRBV and TRBJ gene. TCRdb recomputed calls from the multiplex PCR reads with MiXCR, one row per CDR3 protein. The profile shows roughly 13,000 distinct CDR3 sequences, about 27% of them singletons. Sequencing was performed on PBMCs, taken before or after stereotactic body radiation therapy (not recorded which). The sequence was obtained from a donor of 50 years or more with non-small cell lung cancer.

The CDR3 sequence: CAISEYSGEQYF. DNA for the CDR3: TGTGCCATCAGTGAGTATAGCGGGGAGCAGTACTTC. This rearrangement joins TRBV10-3 to TRBJ2-7; 7 bases align to TRBD2. Trimming took 1 base from V and 7 from J; bases not matched to a gene: 1. The germline V gene has CDR1 ENHRY and CDR2 SYGVKD. The CDR3 extends over 12 amino acids.